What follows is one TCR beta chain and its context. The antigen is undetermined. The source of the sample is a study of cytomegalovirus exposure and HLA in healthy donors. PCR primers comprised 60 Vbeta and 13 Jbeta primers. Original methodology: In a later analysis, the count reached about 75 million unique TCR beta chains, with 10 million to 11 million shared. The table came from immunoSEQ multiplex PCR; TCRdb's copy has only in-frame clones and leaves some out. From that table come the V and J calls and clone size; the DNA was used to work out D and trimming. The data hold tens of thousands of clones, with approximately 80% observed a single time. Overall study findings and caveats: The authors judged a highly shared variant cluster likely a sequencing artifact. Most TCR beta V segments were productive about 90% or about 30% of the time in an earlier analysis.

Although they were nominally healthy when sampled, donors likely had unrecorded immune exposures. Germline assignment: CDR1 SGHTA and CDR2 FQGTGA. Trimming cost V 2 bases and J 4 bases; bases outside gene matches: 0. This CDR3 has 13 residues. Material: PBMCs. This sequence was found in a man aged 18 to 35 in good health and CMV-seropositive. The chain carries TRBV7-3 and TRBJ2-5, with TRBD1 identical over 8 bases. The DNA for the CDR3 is TGTGCCAGCAGCTTAGACAGGGGAGAGACCCAGTACTTC. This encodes CASSLDRGETQYF. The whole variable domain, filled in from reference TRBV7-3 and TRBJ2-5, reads GAGVSQTPSNKVTEKGKYVELRCDPISGHTALYWYRQSLGQGPEFLIYFQGTGAADDSGLPNDRFFAVRPEGSVSTLKIQRTERGDSAVYLCASSLDRGETQYFGPGTRLLVL.